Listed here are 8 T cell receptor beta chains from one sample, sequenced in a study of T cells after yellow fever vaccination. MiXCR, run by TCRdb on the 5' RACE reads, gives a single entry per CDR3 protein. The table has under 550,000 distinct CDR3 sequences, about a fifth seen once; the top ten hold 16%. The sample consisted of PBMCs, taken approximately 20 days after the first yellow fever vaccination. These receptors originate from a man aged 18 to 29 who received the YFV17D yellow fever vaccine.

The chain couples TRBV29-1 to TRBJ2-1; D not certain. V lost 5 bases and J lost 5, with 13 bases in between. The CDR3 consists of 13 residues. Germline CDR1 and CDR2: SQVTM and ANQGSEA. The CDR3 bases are TGCAGCGTTCAAAACCTCCAGCACAATGAGCAGTTCTTC. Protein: CSVQNLQHNEQFF.

The CDR3 loop reads CASSQDEIGRTQYF. CDR3 nucleotide sequence: TGTGCCAGCAGCCAAGATGAAATTGGGAGAACGCAGTATTTT. This chain links TRBV4-2 with TRBJ2-3, with a weak D call TRBD2 (5 bases). V shed 0 bases and J shed 9 bases, with 13 bases lying between them. Per the germline V gene, CDR1 is LGHNA and CDR2 is YNFKEQ. This CDR3 contains 14 residues.

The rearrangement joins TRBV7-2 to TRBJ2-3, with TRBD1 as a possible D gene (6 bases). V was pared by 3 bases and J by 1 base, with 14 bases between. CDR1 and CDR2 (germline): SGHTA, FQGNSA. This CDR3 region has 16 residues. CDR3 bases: TGTGCCAGCAGCTTCCCTCCGACAGGACGCACAGATACGCAGTATTTT. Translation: CASSFPPTGRTDTQYF.

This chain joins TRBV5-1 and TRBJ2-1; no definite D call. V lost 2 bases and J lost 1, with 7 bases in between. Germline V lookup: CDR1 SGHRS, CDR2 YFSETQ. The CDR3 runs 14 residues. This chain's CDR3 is CASSLIDSYNEQFF. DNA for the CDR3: TGCGCCAGCAGCTTAATTGATTCCTACAATGAGCAGTTCTTC.

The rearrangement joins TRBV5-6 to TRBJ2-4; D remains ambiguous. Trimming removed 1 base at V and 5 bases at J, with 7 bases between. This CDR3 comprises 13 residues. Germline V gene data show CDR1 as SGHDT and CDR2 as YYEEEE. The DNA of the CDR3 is TGTGCCAGCAGCTTGTCCCCTCAAAACATTCAGTACTTC. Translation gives CASSLSPQNIQYF.

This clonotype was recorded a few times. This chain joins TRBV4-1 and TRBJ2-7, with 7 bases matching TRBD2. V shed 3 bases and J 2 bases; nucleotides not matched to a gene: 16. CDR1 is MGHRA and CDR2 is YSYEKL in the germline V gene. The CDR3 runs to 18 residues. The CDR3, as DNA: TGCGCCAGCAGCCAGGGGGAGATATCCCCTAGCGGACCCTACGAGCAGTACTTC. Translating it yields CASSQGEISPSGPYEQYF.

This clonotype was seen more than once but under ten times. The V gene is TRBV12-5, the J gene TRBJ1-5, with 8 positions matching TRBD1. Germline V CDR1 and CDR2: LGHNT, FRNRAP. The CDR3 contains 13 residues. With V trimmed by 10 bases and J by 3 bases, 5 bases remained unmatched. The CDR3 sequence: CATTGALNQPQHF. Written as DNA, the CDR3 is TGTGCTACGACAGGGGCCCTCAATCAGCCCCAGCATTTT.

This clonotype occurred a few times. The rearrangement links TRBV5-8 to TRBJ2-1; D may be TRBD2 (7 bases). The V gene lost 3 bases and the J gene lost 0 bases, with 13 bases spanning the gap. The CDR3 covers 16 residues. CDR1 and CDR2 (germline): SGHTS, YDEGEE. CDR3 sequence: CASSSGGASSYNEQFF. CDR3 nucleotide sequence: TGTGCCAGCAGCTCTGGGGGGGCGAGCTCCTACAATGAGCAGTTCTTC. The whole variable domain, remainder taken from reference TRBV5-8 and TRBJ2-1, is EAGVTQSPTHLIKTRGQQATLRCSPISGHTSVYWYQQALGLGLQFLLWYDEGEERNRGNFPPRFSGRQFPNYSSELNVNALELEDSALYLCASSSGGASSYNEQFFGPGTRLTVL.